What follows is one TCR beta chain and its context. The antigen is not known. The data stem from a study of a mutant IDH1 vaccine in newly diagnosed glioma. Using immunoSEQ multiplex PCR, the repertoire was profiled, and TCRdb retains in-frame clones only, with some absent. The data contain 25,000 to 40,000 clones, under 80% of them singletons. As to time point: week 11, during vaccination. Vaccine doses each comprised 300 ug of mutant IDH1 20-mer peptide, with topical imiquimod. Donor tumors were new WHO grade 3 or 4 IDH1-mutant, ATRX-lost astrocytomas. In germline, CDR1 is ENHRY, CDR2 SYGVKD. This CDR3 spans 13 amino acids. V lost 0 bases and J 11 bases, leaving 13 bases between the germline ends.

The rearrangement uses TRBV10-3 and TRBJ1-1; D gene ambiguous. This TCR was recovered from a man aged 25-45 years with glioma. The sequencing used PBMCs, collected from a glioma patient whose treatment included an IDH1 peptide vaccine. CDR3 nucleotide sequence: TGTGCCATCAGTGAGTCAACGAGAGCCGGGGCTTTCTTT. Its translation: CAISESTRAGAFF.